Reported below is one T cell receptor (beta chain). The sample comes from a study of shared T cell receptors in the human thymus. Clones were sequenced by immunoSEQ multiplex PCR, and TCRdb holds only the in-frame ones, with some missing. The table has approximately 760,000 clones, approximately 85% seen once. These data were also filed under a second study, of human thymus T cells. Per that study: The source of the thymus tissue was resections taken during corrective heart surgery.

The sequencing sample was made of thymocytes. The receptor was derived from a girl in the first two years of life with a congenital heart defect.

The CDR3 DNA is TGTGCCAGCAGCACCCGGGGTGGCCGGGAGCAGTTCTTC. This gives the protein CASSTRGGREQFF. V gene TRBV7-7 combines with J gene TRBJ2-1; maybe TRBD2 (5 bases). Trimming stripped 5 bases from V and 10 bases from J, with 15 bases between. Germline CDR1 reads SSHAT; CDR2 reads FNYEAQ (reference sequence). The CDR3 consists of 13 residues.